This T cell receptor beta chain is from a study of long-term antiretroviral therapy in people with HIV. An immunoSEQ assay, version v3.0, was performed at survey level. The data were produced by immunoSEQ multiplex PCR, yet TCRdb's version contains in-frame clones alone and is incomplete. The table lists over 30,000 clones, 65% to 80% of them singletons. PBMC samples from each donor numbered at least one pre-ART and at least two post-ART. Germline assignment: CDR1 SGHRS and CDR2 YFSETQ. Trimming removed 4 bases from V and 5 bases from J, with 15 bases in between. The CDR3 runs 15 residues. V usage is TRBV5-1 and J usage is TRBJ2-2, with D perhaps matching TRBD1 (5 bases). The source is a woman aged 50 to 60 with HIV. The source material was unsorted PBMCs, sampled 3.1 years after starting antiretroviral therapy. In nucleotides, the CDR3 is TGCGCCAGCAGCAGTCAGGGTATTCGAACCGGGGAGCTGTTTTTT. Its translation: CASSSQGIRTGELFF.